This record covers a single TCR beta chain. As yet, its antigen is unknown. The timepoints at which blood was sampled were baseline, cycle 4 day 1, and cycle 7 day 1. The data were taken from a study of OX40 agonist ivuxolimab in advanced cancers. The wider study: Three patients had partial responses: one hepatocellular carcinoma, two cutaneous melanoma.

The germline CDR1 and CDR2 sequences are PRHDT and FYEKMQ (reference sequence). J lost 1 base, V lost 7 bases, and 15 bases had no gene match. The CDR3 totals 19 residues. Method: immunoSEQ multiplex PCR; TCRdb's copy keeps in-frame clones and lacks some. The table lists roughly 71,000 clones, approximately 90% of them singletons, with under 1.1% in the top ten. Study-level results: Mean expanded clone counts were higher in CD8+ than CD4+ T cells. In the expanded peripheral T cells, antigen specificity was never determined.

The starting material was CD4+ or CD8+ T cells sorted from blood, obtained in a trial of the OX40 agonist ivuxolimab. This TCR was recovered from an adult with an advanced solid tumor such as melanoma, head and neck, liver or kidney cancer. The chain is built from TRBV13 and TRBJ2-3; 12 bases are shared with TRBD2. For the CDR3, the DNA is TGTGCCAGCACCCATTATATCCTCCTAGCGGGAGGGCGCACAGATACGCAGTATTTT. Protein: CASTHYILLAGGRTDTQYF.